These T cell receptor beta chains were read from a single sample in a study of T cell responses to AZD1222 COVID-19 vaccine. Measured with immunoSEQ multiplex PCR; TCRdb has only the in-frame clones, and not every one. The data contain under 150,000 clones, roughly 88% of them singletons. The sequenced sample was peripheral blood, obtained 28 days after the second AZD1222 dose. Source of these receptors: an adult who received the AZD1222 COVID-19 vaccine. Each CDR3 is given with its conserved first and last residue. The order of the fields is CDR3 DNA, CDR3 protein, V gene, D gene, J gene, clone size. The D gene is left open where the match is weak. For some rows the clone size is stated as once, few or many, or as a class when expanded; others skip it.

CDR3 DNA: TGTGCCAGCAGTTTAAGTGGGGACGGCTACACCTTC
CDR3 protein: CASSLSGDGYTF
V gene: TRBV28
D gene: -
J gene: TRBJ1-2
clone size: -

CDR3 DNA: TGTGCCAGCAGCTATCTAGGCGGGGGTACAGATACGCAGTATTTT
CDR3 protein: CASSYLGGGTDTQYF
V gene: TRBV7-3
D gene: TRBD2
J gene: TRBJ2-3
clone size: -

CDR3 DNA: TGTGCCAGCAGTTACTCGCAAACGGGCGGCTACACCTTC
CDR3 protein: CASSYSQTGGYTF
V gene: TRBV6-5
D gene: -
J gene: TRBJ1-2
clone size: -

CDR3 DNA: TGCGCCAGCAGCTTCGAAGGGGCCTACGAGCAGTACTTC
CDR3 protein: CASSFEGAYEQYF
V gene: TRBV5-1
D gene: -
J gene: TRBJ2-7
clone size: -

CDR3 DNA: TGTGCTAGTGGTCCAGGGACTGAAGCTTTCTTT
CDR3 protein: CASGPGTEAFF
V gene: TRBV12-5
D gene: -
J gene: TRBJ1-1
clone size: once

CDR3 DNA: TGCAGTGCTAGTCCCCCAACAGGGTTCACCGGGGAGCTGTTTTTT
CDR3 protein: CSASPPTGFTGELFF
V gene: TRBV20-1
D gene: -
J gene: TRBJ2-2
clone size: -

CDR3 DNA: TGTGCCAGCAGTCTTGTTTACACTGAAGCTTTCTTT
CDR3 protein: CASSLVYTEAFF
V gene: TRBV6-5
D gene: -
J gene: TRBJ1-1
clone size: once

CDR3 DNA: TGCGCCAGCAGCCCCCGGATGGGCTTGACTAATGAAAAACTGTTTTTT
CDR3 protein: CASSPRMGLTNEKLFF
V gene: TRBV4-3
D gene: -
J gene: TRBJ1-4
clone size: -

CDR3 DNA: TGCAGCGTTGAACTTTCAGGGGAACCCAATCAGCCCCAGCATTTT
CDR3 protein: CSVELSGEPNQPQHF
V gene: TRBV29-1
D gene: -
J gene: TRBJ1-5
clone size: once

CDR3 DNA: TGCGCCAGCAGCTTGATCGGGACAGGGGGCGATGAGCAGTTCTTC
CDR3 protein: CASSLIGTGGDEQFF
V gene: TRBV5-1
D gene: TRBD1
J gene: TRBJ2-1
clone size: -

CDR3 DNA: TGTGCCTGGAGTCCGCCGGGGGCAGGGATGAACATTCAGTACTTC
CDR3 protein: CAWSPPGAGMNIQYF
V gene: TRBV30
D gene: -
J gene: TRBJ2-4
clone size: -

CDR3 DNA: TGCGCCACCCTAACATGGTGGGACTATGGCTACACCTTC
CDR3 protein: CATLTWWDYGYTF
V gene: TRBV23-1
D gene: -
J gene: TRBJ1-2
clone size: few

CDR3 DNA: TGTGCCAGCAGTTTACCCGCCGTCGTGGACGGATTTAGCTCCTATAATTCACCCCTCCACTTT
CDR3 protein: CASSLPAVVDGFSSYNSPLHF
V gene: TRBV28
D gene: -
J gene: TRBJ1-6
clone size: -

CDR3 DNA: TGTGCCAGTAGTTTTCGGACTAGCGGAGAGGCAGATACGCAGTATTTT
CDR3 protein: CASSFRTSGEADTQYF
V gene: TRBV19
D gene: TRBD2
J gene: TRBJ2-3
clone size: -

CDR3 DNA: TGCAGTGCCAGTAGTGGGACAGCCTATGGCTACACCTTC
CDR3 protein: CSASSGTAYGYTF
V gene: TRBV20-1
D gene: TRBD1
J gene: TRBJ1-2
clone size: -

CDR3 DNA: TGTGCCAGCAGCAGGGACAGGAACTATGGCTACACCTTC
CDR3 protein: CASSRDRNYGYTF
V gene: TRBV2
D gene: TRBD1
J gene: TRBJ1-2
clone size: -

CDR3 DNA: TGTGCTAGTGGTGTTTACACTGAAGCTTTCTTT
CDR3 protein: CASGVYTEAFF
V gene: TRBV12-5
D gene: -
J gene: TRBJ1-1
clone size: few

CDR3 DNA: TGCGCCAGCAGGGACAGGGGGGATGGCTACACCTTC
CDR3 protein: CASRDRGDGYTF
V gene: TRBV4-1
D gene: TRBD1
J gene: TRBJ1-2
clone size: -